One sample yielded the 5 T cell receptor beta chains listed below, sequenced in a study of vaccination effects on CD4 cells after COVID-19. Here immunoSEQ multiplex PCR was the method, and the copy in TCRdb shows in-frame clones only, minus some. Of over 55,000 clones in the sample, less than 80% were seen once. Antigen-specific CD4+ T cells were expanded (with viral peptide pools) by the ViraFEST assay ahead of sequencing. The authors isolated CD4+ T cells after 9 to 10 days of culture. The vaccine recipients had no prior SARS-CoV-2 infection, with negative nucleocapsid antibodies. What these receptors recognize is not known. The sequenced sample was CD4+ T cells from PBMCs cultured with HCoV-OC43 spike peptides, obtained before COVID-19 vaccination. Subset: HCoV-OC43 spike overlapping peptide pool stimulation. Source of these receptors: a human donor who received a COVID-19 vaccine.

This chain uses TRBV6-4 with TRBJ1-2; weak D call: TRBD1 (5 bases). V was pared by 0 bases and J by 5 bases, with 16 bases between. Germline V CDR1 and CDR2: MRHNA, SNTAGT. CDR3 length: 16 amino acids. CDR3 sequence (DNA): TGTGCCAGCAGTGACTCGAACTTGCAGGGCCTATATGGCTACACCTTC. Amino acid sequence: CASSDSNLQGLYGYTF.

This clone has just one count. The chain recombines TRBV24-1 with TRBJ2-5, with a possible D match to TRBD2 (7 bases). Germline CDR1 KGHDR, CDR2 SFDVKD. The CDR3 is 14 amino acids. Trimming left V 2 bases short and J 5 bases short, with 11 bases between. CDR3 bases: TGTGCCACCAGTGATTCGAGGGGGGGCGAGACCCAGTACTTC. It translates to CATSDSRGGETQYF.

V usage is TRBV28 and J usage is TRBJ2-3; TRBD2 matches 11 bases. The V gene's germline CDR1 is MDHEN and CDR2 SYDVKM. J was trimmed by 3 bases and V by 8 bases; bases with no gene match: 7. CDR3 length equals 15 residues. The CDR3 is CASEASGGFTDTQYF. The CDR3 DNA reads TGTGCCAGCGAGGCTAGCGGGGGGTTTACAGATACGCAGTATTTT. Full variable domain (rest looked up from reference TRBV28 and TRBJ2-3): DVKVTQSSRYLVKRTGEKVFLECVQDMDHENMFWYRQDPGLGLRLIYFSYDVKMKEKGDIPEGYSVSREKKERFSLILESASTNQTSMYLCASEASGGFTDTQYFGPGTRLTVL.

This clone occurred a few times. This chain joins TRBV3-1 (or the pseudogene TRBV3-2) and TRBJ1-5, with unresolved D. V lost 1 base and J 5 bases, leaving 6 bases between the germline ends. Germline V gives CDR1 LGHDT, CDR2 YNNKEL (reference sequence). The CDR3 loop spans 13 amino acids. In DNA form, the CDR3 reads TGTGCCAGCAGCCAAGGCAGTCATCAGCCCCAGCATTTT. This gives the protein CASSQGSHQPQHF.

The rearrangement links TRBV24-1 to TRBJ2-3; the match to TRBD2 covers 10 bases. The germline CDR1 and CDR2 sequences are KGHDR and SFDVKD. The CDR3 is 15 amino acids. V dropped 5 bases and J dropped 3; count of bases not matched to a gene: 4. In DNA form, the CDR3 reads TGTGCCACCAGTGTCTGGACTAGCGGAACAGATACGCAGTATTTT. It specifies CATSVWTSGTDTQYF.